The sequence of this TCR beta chain was determined in a study of regulatory T cells in long-lasting Graves disease. This clonotype came up a few times. Its antigen is not known. Germline values: CDR1 MNHEY, CDR2 SMNVEV (reference sequence). The J segment lost 5 bases and the V segment lost 7 bases, leaving 12 bases of the junction unmatched. The CDR3 runs 15 residues. Arm-PCR with iRepertoire HTBI primers amplified the CDR3 regions for these TCR beta libraries. TCRdb ran MiXCR on the multiplex PCR reads and lists one entry per CDR3 protein. Of about 450,000 distinct CDR3 sequences listed, 16% are singletons. Stated time point: newly diagnosed GD, antithyroid drugs for less than 3 months. Following extraction of RNA from PBMCs, that RNA was used to make the TCR library. A volume of roughly 9.1 milliliters of peripheral blood was collected in EDTA tubes. General study results and limits: In persistent patients, shared public clonotypes (around 2,500) outnumbered those in new patients (almost 1,000).

The same sample was also used in a study of T cells in Graves' hyperthyroidism and ophthalmopathy.

V and J are TRBV27 and TRBJ2-7; 9 bases align to TRBD1. This sequence originates from a woman under 40 with Graves disease. Sequenced material: peripheral blood mononuclear cells (PBMCs), taken at new diagnosis, from a patient treated with antithyroid drugs. CDR3 DNA sequence: TGTGCCAGCACCCCGGTGTACAGGGGGCGGAACGAGCAGTACTTC. Amino acid sequence: CASTPVYRGRNEQYF.